One sample yielded the 21 T cell receptor beta chains listed below, sequenced in a study of a mutant IDH1 vaccine in newly diagnosed glioma. For these receptors, no antigen is known. Generated by immunoSEQ multiplex PCR, the TCRdb table keeps only in-frame clones and is missing some. In the table there are under 70,000 clones, over 70% of which are singletons. As to time point: week 5, during vaccination. Doses comprised 300 ug of mutant IDH1 20-mer peptide each, plus topical imiquimod. The sequencing here drew on PBMCs, taken from a glioma patient whose treatment included an IDH1 peptide vaccine. The receptors shown here come from a man aged 30 to 45 with glioma.

This clone has a single count. V gene TRBV10-2 combines with J gene TRBJ2-2; TRBD2 matches 8 bases. Germline trimming cut 6 bases from V and 2 bases from J; bases unmatched to any gene: 5. There are 15 residues in the CDR3. Germline assignment: CDR1 WSHSY and CDR2 SAAADI. CDR3 loop: CASRSGLGNTGELFF. Written as DNA, the CDR3 is TGCGCCAGCAGGTCGGGACTAGGAAACACCGGGGAGCTGTTTTTT.

The CDR3 spells CASNHPRLYYEQYF. Written as DNA, the CDR3 is TGTGCCAGCAACCACCCCCGACTATACTACGAGCAGTACTTC. The chain joins TRBV6-5 to TRBJ2-7, with D tentatively TRBD2 (5 bases). The V gene lost 7 bases and the J gene lost 3 bases, with 16 bases spanning the gap. This CDR3 region has 14 residues. The germline V gene has CDR1 MNHEY and CDR2 SVGAGI.

This chain uses TRBV18 with TRBJ1-1, with D unclear. The CDR3 is made up of 14 amino acids. Germline V lookup: CDR1 KGHSH, CDR2 LQKENI. Trimming removed 2 bases from V and 2 bases from J, with 9 bases in between. The CDR3 spells CASSPGPSNTEAFF. The CDR3, as DNA: TGTGCCAGCTCACCAGGGCCGAGCAACACTGAAGCTTTCTTT.

A remark on this clone: This sample includes further DNA sequences coding for the same CDR3. V is TRBV6-1 and J is TRBJ2-7; unclear D gene. The CDR3 is 14 residues long. CDR1 MNHNS and CDR2 SASEGT come from the germline V gene. The V and J ends lost 6 bases and 2 bases respectively, with 14 bases between them. CDR3 coding DNA: TGTGCCAGCAGCCGAGAACCGGAAGCCTACGAGCAGTACTTC. It specifies CASSREPEAYEQYF.

The chain links TRBV4-2 to TRBJ1-5; D not certain. Germline loops: CDR1 LGHNA, CDR2 YNFKEQ. The V end was cut by 0 bases, the J end by 5 bases, with 14 bases between. This CDR3 region has 16 residues. CDR3 region: CASSQEPGLSDQPQHF. DNA of the CDR3: TGTGCCAGCAGCCAAGAGCCAGGTCTCAGCGATCAGCCCCAGCATTTT.

This chain uses TRBV10-2 with TRBJ2-3; D is tentatively TRBD1 or TRBD2 (5 bases each). The V end was cut by 0 bases, the J end by 2 bases, with 15 bases between. The germline CDR1 and CDR2 sequences are WSHSY and SAAADI. The CDR3 loop spans 17 amino acids. The CDR3 nucleotides read TGCGCCAGCAGTGAGTCTGCTTGGGACGGCCCCACAGATACGCAGTATTTT. Its protein is CASSESAWDGPTDTQYF.

On this clone: A read error may be the cause here, since a much bigger clone is one base away. The same CDR3 arises from other DNA sequences in this sample as well. The V call is TRBV5-6, the J call TRBJ1-1; D unresolved. Trimming took off 1 base at V and 2 bases at J, with 9 bases between the two ends. Germline assignment: CDR1 SGHDT and CDR2 YYEEEE. CDR3 length: 14 residues. The CDR3 spells CASSLSGRNTEAFF. The CDR3 nucleotides read TGTGCCAGCAGCTTGTCTGGCAGAAACACTGAAGCTTTCTTT.

The V and J genes are TRBV28 and TRBJ1-1; tentative D call: TRBD1 (6 bases). V was cut by 5 bases and J by 4 bases, with 17 bases left in between. This CDR3 is 15 amino acids long. CDR1 and CDR2 (germline): MDHEN, SYDVKM. DNA for the CDR3: TGTGCCAGCAGTCCTAGGGGGTTGGGTGGCACTGAAGCTTTCTTT. Translating gives CASSPRGLGGTEAFF.

V usage is TRBV11-2 and J usage is TRBJ2-3, with D perhaps TRBD1 or TRBD2 (5 bases each). The CDR3 extends over 15 amino acids. In germline, CDR1 is SGHAT, CDR2 FQNNGV. V was shortened by 0 bases and J by 10 bases, with 17 bases between the two germline ends. In DNA, the CDR3 is TGTGCCAGCAGCTTAGAGTCGGCAGGGCGGGCTCCGCAGTATTTT. The encoded protein is CASSLESAGRAPQYF.

J is TRBJ2-7 and V is TRBV7-9; 11 nucleotides match TRBD2. Trimming removed 5 bases from V and 1 base from J; junction bases left unmatched: 7. The CDR3 loop spans 16 amino acids. CDR1 SEHNR and CDR2 FQNEAQ come from the germline V gene (reference sequence). CDR3 protein: CASSHPLAGGSYEQYF. The DNA of the CDR3 is TGTGCCAGCAGCCACCCGCTAGCGGGGGGTTCCTACGAGCAGTACTTC. The full variable domain, in which reference TRBV7-9 and TRBJ2-7 provide the parts outside the CDR3, is DTGVSQNPRHKITKRGQNVTFRCDPISEHNRLYWYRQTLGQGPEFLTYFQNEAQLEKSRLLSDRFSAERPKGSFSTLEIQRTEQGDSAMYLCASSHPLAGGSYEQYFGPGTRLTVT.

This chain joins TRBV10-2 and TRBJ1-1, with D maybe TRBD1 (5 bases). Looked up from germline, CDR1 is WSHSY and CDR2 is SAAADI. Trimming stripped 6 bases from V and 1 base from J, with 9 bases between. The CDR3 covers 13 residues. The CDR3 DNA follows: TGCGCCAGCAGGCCTGGGGGGAACACTGAAGCTTTCTTT. It yields the protein CASRPGGNTEAFF.

In the case of this clone: Other DNA sequences from this sample encode an identical CDR3 as well. V is TRBV5-1 and J is TRBJ1-1; D ambiguous. Trimming stripped 0 bases from V and 0 bases from J, with 6 bases between. The germline V gene has CDR1 SGHRS and CDR2 YFSETQ. The length of the CDR3 is 14 residues. Here the CDR3 reads CASSLAGMNTEAFF. The CDR3 DNA reads as TGCGCCAGCAGCTTGGCGGGAATGAACACTGAAGCTTTCTTT.

The chain combines TRBV28 with TRBJ2-7; 9 bases agree with TRBD1. CDR3 length: 15 amino acids. The J segment lost 2 bases and the V segment lost 6 bases, leaving 8 bases of the junction unmatched. Germline loops: CDR1 MDHEN, CDR2 SYDVKM. In DNA form, the CDR3 reads TGTGCCAGCAGAGACCCGGGACAGGGCCCCTACGAGCAGTACTTC. It codes for CASRDPGQGPYEQYF.

The V gene is TRBV30, the J gene TRBJ2-5, with 11 nucleotides matching TRBD2. This CDR3 has 15 residues. Germline loops: CDR1 GTSNPN, CDR2 SVGIG (reference sequence). Unmatched junction bases numbered 5, after V lost 1 base and J lost 4 bases. CDR3 sequence (DNA): TGTGCCTGGAGTGAACACGGACTAGCGGGAGAGACCCAGTACTTC. Translating gives CAWSEHGLAGETQYF.

For this clone: Other nucleotide sequences in the sample specify the same CDR3. V usage is TRBV2 and J usage is TRBJ2-2; D perhaps matches TRBD2 (6 bases). V lost 5 bases and J lost 3, with 10 bases in between. The CDR3 sequence is 14 residues long. CDR1 is SNHLY and CDR2 is FYNNEI in the germline V gene. DNA of the CDR3: TGTGCCAGCAGTTCGGGGGAGGACACCGGGGAGCTGTTTTTT. This codes for CASSSGEDTGELFF.

The J gene is TRBJ2-1, the V gene TRBV2, with D possibly being TRBD1 (6 bases). Between the trimmed V and J ends, which lost 3 bases and 8 bases, there was a span of 17 bases. In germline, CDR1 is SNHLY, CDR2 FYNNEI. The CDR3 length is 15 residues. CDR3 in amino acids: CASSDWGLRSDEQFF. CDR3 DNA sequence: TGTGCCAGCAGTGATTGGGGGCTTAGGTCCGATGAGCAGTTCTTC.

The chain joins TRBV18 to TRBJ2-1; 8 nucleotides align to TRBD1. The CDR3 has 16 amino acids. Germline loops: CDR1 KGHSH, CDR2 LQKENI. Trimming at V came to 3 bases and at J to 5 bases, leaving 9 bases not matched to a gene. Written as DNA, the CDR3 is TGTGCCAGCTCACCGAGGTCCGGGACAGGTCACAATGAGCAGTTCTTC. Protein sequence: CASSPRSGTGHNEQFF.

The chain recombines TRBV27 with TRBJ1-2; D possibly corresponds to TRBD1 (5 bases). Germline CDR1 reads MNHEY; CDR2 reads SMNVEV (reference sequence). V shed 5 bases and J shed 4 bases, with 14 bases lying between them. The CDR3 consists of 14 residues. Here the CDR3 reads CASSQPGGGYGYTF. The DNA of the CDR3 is TGTGCCAGCAGTCAACCCGGGGGGGGCTATGGCTACACCTTC.

V usage is TRBV19 and J usage is TRBJ2-3, with TRBD1 as a possible D gene (6 bases). The CDR3 is 18 amino acids. Trimming stripped 5 bases from V and 1 base from J, with 22 bases between. Germline CDR1 and CDR2: LNHDA and SQIVND (reference sequence). CDR3 nucleotide sequence: TGTGCCAGTAGTTCCTCGGCAGTTCGGAAGGGGGGCACAGATACGCAGTATTTT. Translating gives CASSSSAVRKGGTDTQYF.

This chain joins TRBV19 and TRBJ1-5, with 10 positions matching TRBD1. The junction had 6 bases not matched to a gene; V was cut back by 5 bases and J by 5 bases. The germline gives CDR1 LNHDA, CDR2 SQIVND (reference sequence). The CDR3 length is 15 residues. The DNA for the CDR3 is TGTGCCAGTAGTGTCCGGACAGGGGGACATCAGCCCCAGCATTTT. Translating it yields CASSVRTGGHQPQHF.

The chain employs TRBV11-1 and TRBJ2-1; perhaps TRBD1 as D (6 bases). Trimming left V 1 base short and J 4 bases short, with 14 bases between. Germline CDR1 SGHAT, CDR2 FQDESV (reference sequence). The CDR3 consists of 16 residues. The CDR3 loop is CASSLGGRGSYNEQFF. CDR3 sequence (DNA): TGTGCCAGCAGCTTAGGGGGCAGGGGTTCTTACAATGAGCAGTTCTTC. The variable domain in full, with the rest retrieved from reference TRBV11-1 and TRBJ2-1, is EAEVAQSPRYKITEKSQAVAFWCDPISGHATLYWYRQILGQGPELLVQFQDESVVDDSQLPKDRFSAERLKGVDSTLKIQPAELGDSAMYLCASSLGGRGSYNEQFFGPGTRLTVL.